The clone carrying this T cell receptor beta chain was seen only once. This CDR3 is built from 15 residues. The trim removed 2 bases at V and 7 bases at J, leaving 7 bases unmatched. Germline assignment: CDR1 SEHNR and CDR2 FQNEAQ (reference sequence). Generated by immunoSEQ multiplex PCR, the TCRdb table keeps only in-frame clones and is missing some. The repertoire holds about 470,000 clones, with about 85% as singletons. This record comes from a study of blood T cell repertoires in COVID-19. At the level of the study: The samples span acute and convalescent COVID-19 from the United States, Italy and Spain.

The study assigned cohorts using participant-reported clinical history. Donors of Cohort 3 who recovered were those that had two negative PCRs, clearance, or symptom resolution. The TCR sequence derives from a woman aged 18-29 years who had recovered from COVID-19. V usage is TRBV7-9 and J usage is TRBJ1-4; 7 positions match TRBD1. Input material: PBMCs or T cells enriched from blood (not recorded which). The CDR3 DNA reads as TGTGCCAGCAGCTTATATGATAGGGGGCGTGAAAAACTGTTTTTT. Its protein product is CASSLYDRGREKLFF.